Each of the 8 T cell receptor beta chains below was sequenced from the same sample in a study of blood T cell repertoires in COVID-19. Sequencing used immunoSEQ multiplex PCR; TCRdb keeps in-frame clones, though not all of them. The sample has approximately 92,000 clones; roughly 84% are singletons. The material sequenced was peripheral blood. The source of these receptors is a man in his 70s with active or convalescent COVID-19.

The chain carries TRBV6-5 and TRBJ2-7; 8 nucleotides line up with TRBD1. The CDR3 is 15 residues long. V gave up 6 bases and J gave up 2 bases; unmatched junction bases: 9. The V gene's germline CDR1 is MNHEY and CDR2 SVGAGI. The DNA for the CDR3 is TGTGCCAGCAGAGCGGGCAGGACAGGGCCCTACGAGCAGTACTTC. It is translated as CASRAGRTGPYEQYF.

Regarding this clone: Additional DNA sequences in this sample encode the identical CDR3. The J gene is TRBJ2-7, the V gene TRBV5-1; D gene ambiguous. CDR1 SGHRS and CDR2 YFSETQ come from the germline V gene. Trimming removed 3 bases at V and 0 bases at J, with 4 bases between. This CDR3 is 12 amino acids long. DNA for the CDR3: TGCGCCAGCAGCTCGAGCTCCTACGAGCAGTACTTC. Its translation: CASSSSSYEQYF.

The DNA for the CDR3 is TGTGCCAGCAGCGTCGGGACAGGGGGGCCCTATGGCTACACCTTC. Translating it yields CASSVGTGGPYGYTF. This sequence joins TRBV9 and TRBJ1-2; 11 bases match TRBD1. From germline, CDR1 is SGDLS and CDR2 YYNGEE. V was clipped by 2 bases and J by 4 bases; unmatched bases: 4. The CDR3 is 15 amino acids.

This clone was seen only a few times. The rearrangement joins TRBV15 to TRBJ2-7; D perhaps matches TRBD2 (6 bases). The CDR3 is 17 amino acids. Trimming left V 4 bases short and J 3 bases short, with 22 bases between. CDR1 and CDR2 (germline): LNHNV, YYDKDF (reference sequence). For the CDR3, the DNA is TGTGCCACCAGCACCCAATGGAGGGGCAAGGCGGGCTACGAGCAGTACTTC. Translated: CATSTQWRGKAGYEQYF.

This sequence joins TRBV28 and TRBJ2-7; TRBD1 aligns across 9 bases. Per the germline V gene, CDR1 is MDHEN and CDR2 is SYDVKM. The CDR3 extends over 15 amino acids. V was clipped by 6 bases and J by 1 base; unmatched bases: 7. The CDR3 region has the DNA TGTGCCAGCAGCCTACCGGGACAGGGATCCTACGAGCAGTACTTC. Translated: CASSLPGQGSYEQYF.

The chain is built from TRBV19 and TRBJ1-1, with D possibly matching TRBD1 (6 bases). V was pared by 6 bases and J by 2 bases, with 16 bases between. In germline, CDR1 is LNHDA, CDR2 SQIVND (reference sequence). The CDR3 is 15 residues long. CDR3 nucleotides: TGTGCCAGTAGCAAACCAGGGGTCGTAAACACTGAAGCTTTCTTT. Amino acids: CASSKPGVVNTEAFF.

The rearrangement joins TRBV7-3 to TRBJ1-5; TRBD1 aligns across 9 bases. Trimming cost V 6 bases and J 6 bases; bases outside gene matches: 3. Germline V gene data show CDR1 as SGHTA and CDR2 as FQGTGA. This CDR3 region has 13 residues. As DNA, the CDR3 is TGTGCCAGCAGTTTGGACAGGGGTCAGCCCCAGCATTTT. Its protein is CASSLDRGQPQHF.

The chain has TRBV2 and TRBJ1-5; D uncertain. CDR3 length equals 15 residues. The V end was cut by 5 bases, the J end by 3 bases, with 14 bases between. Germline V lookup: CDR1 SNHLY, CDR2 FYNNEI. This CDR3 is CASSPTERNNQPQHF. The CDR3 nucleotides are TGTGCCAGCAGTCCAACAGAACGCAACAATCAGCCCCAGCATTTT.